The next 23 T cell receptor beta chains were all read from a single sample in a study of a mutant IDH1 vaccine in newly diagnosed glioma. TCRdb's copy holds only in-frame clones and misses some; the assay was immunoSEQ multiplex PCR. The sample holds some 35,000 clones, 75% seen once. Time point described: week 47, end of study. Every vaccination contained 300 ug of the mutant IDH1 20-mer peptide and was paired with topical imiquimod. Which antigens these TCRs recognize remains unknown. The starting material was PBMCs, obtained from a glioma patient whose treatment included an IDH1 peptide vaccine. Source of these receptors: a man aged 40-50 years with glioma.

The chain combines TRBV9 with TRBJ2-2; no clear D. The CDR3 is 14 residues long. The ends were cut back, 0 bases at V and 3 bases at J, with 6 bases in the middle. The germline V gene encodes CDR1 SGDLS and CDR2 YYNGEE. In DNA form, the CDR3 reads TGTGCCAGCAGCGTAGCTAGATACACCGGGGAGCTGTTTTTT. Amino acid sequence: CASSVARYTGELFF.

The V gene is TRBV6-5, the J gene TRBJ2-1; 8 nucleotides align to TRBD2. Losses at the gene ends were 0 bases for V and 2 bases for J; bases not matched to a gene: 0. CDR1 is MNHEY, CDR2 SVGAGI, per germline. The length of the CDR3 is 15 residues. The CDR3 DNA reads TGTGCCAGCAGTTACTCGCGGGAGGCCTACAATGAGCAGTTCTTC. This gives the protein CASSYSREAYNEQFF.

This clone was picked up a small number of times. This sequence joins TRBV18 and TRBJ1-4, with 7 bases fitting TRBD1. Trimming cost V 4 bases and J 4 bases; bases outside gene matches: 3. Germline CDR1 reads KGHSH; CDR2 reads LQKENI. The CDR3 consists of 14 residues. The CDR3 loop is CASSRGQLNEKLFF. In DNA, the CDR3 is TGTGCCAGCTCACGGGGACAGCTTAATGAAAAACTGTTTTTT.

This clone appeared a few times. The chain is built from TRBV5-6 and TRBJ1-1; D not certain. CDR1 SGHDT and CDR2 YYEEEE come from the germline V gene. The CDR3 runs to 16 residues. Trimming took 4 bases from V and 0 from J, leaving 16 bases between them. CDR3 in DNA: TGTGCCAGCAGCCTGGGTCATGGGGATATGAACACTGAAGCTTTCTTT. It translates to CASSLGHGDMNTEAFF.

The chain carries TRBV18 and TRBJ2-3; D gene unclear. Germline V CDR1 and CDR2: KGHSH, LQKENI. This CDR3 has 12 residues. The ends were cut back, 3 bases at V and 6 bases at J, with 7 bases in the middle. CDR3 sequence reads: CASSPSPDTQYF. The CDR3 DNA follows: TGTGCCAGCTCACCCTCCCCCGATACGCAGTATTTT.

This clone was seen just once. The chain carries TRBV28 and TRBJ1-5; D call uncertain. CDR1 and CDR2 (germline): MDHEN, SYDVKM. The CDR3 has 15 amino acids. The germline V and J ends were trimmed by 6 bases and 4 bases, with 16 bases remaining between them. In DNA, the CDR3 is TGTGCCAGCAGATTCTCGGGCAGCCGAAATCAGCCCCAGCATTTT. This sequence encodes CASRFSGSRNQPQHF.

The J gene is TRBJ1-3, the V gene TRBV5-4; the D gene is possibly TRBD1 (5 bases). CDR1 and CDR2 (germline): SGHNT, YYREEE (reference sequence). The CDR3 is 17 residues long. V shed 4 bases and J shed 0 bases, with 17 bases lying between them. CDR3 amino acids: CASSLGSGLLSGNTIYF. The CDR3 bases are TGTGCCAGCAGCCTTGGGTCGGGACTCCTCTCTGGAAACACCATATATTTT.

V gene TRBV19 combines with J gene TRBJ2-7; 10 bases match TRBD1. Germline lookup yields CDR1 LNHDA and CDR2 SQIVND (reference sequence). Germline trimming cut 6 bases from V and 5 bases from J; bases unmatched to any gene: 10. The CDR3 length is 15 residues. The CDR3 loop reads CASRKGRGTGDEQYF. The CDR3 bases are TGTGCCAGTAGAAAGGGACGGGGGACAGGGGACGAGCAGTACTTC.

The V and J genes are TRBV25-1 and TRBJ2-7; 10 bases map to TRBD2. The germline V gene encodes CDR1 MGHDK and CDR2 SYGVNS. This CDR3 is built from 15 residues. Unmatched junction bases numbered 3, after V lost 4 bases and J lost 0 bases. CDR3 in amino acids: CASSGTSGNSYEQYF. CDR3 sequence (DNA): TGTGCCAGCAGTGGGACTAGCGGAAACTCCTACGAGCAGTACTTC.

The rearrangement joins TRBV4-1 to TRBJ2-7; 9 nucleotides agree with TRBD1. J lost 2 bases, V lost 3 bases, and 5 bases had no gene match. Per the germline V gene, CDR1 is MGHRA and CDR2 is YSYEKL. The CDR3 covers 15 residues. The CDR3 is CASSQSGTGTYEQYF. The CDR3 DNA sequence: TGCGCCAGCAGCCAGTCCGGGACAGGGACCTACGAGCAGTACTTC.

This clone was observed a single time. The V call is TRBV5-1, the J call TRBJ2-1; a weak D match, TRBD2 (6 bases). The V gene's germline CDR1 is SGHRS and CDR2 YFSETQ. This CDR3 is built from 13 residues. V was cut by 7 bases and J by 4 bases, with 12 bases left in between. In nucleotides, the CDR3 is TGCGCCAGCGGTGCGGGACCTTACAATGAGCAGTTCTTC. Translating it yields CASGAGPYNEQFF.

The gene calls are TRBV18 and TRBJ2-7, with D unresolved. This CDR3 comprises 15 residues. The germline gives CDR1 KGHSH, CDR2 LQKENI. Trimming cost V 0 bases and J 2 bases, with 11 bases left between them. The CDR3 sequence: CASSPPLVVPYEQYV. The CDR3 region has the DNA TGTGCCAGCTCACCACCGCTGGTAGTTCCCTACGAGCAGTACGTC.

This chain joins TRBV15 and TRBJ2-3; a possible D gene is TRBD2 (5 bases). The CDR3 covers 13 residues. Germline CDR1 is LNHNV and CDR2 is YYDKDF (reference sequence). Trimming left V 3 bases short and J 6 bases short, with 10 bases between. The CDR3 sequence is CATSSGMGDTQYF. The CDR3 coding sequence is TGTGCCACCAGCAGCGGGATGGGGGATACGCAGTATTTT.

The chain is built from TRBV2 and TRBJ1-3, with D hard to call. CDR1 and CDR2 from the germline V gene are SNHLY and FYNNEI. Trimming stripped 4 bases from V and 4 bases from J, with 14 bases between. This CDR3 contains 15 residues. CDR3 in DNA: TGTGCCAGCAGTGTTTGGGCCGCGGGAGGAAACACCATATATTTT. It encodes CASSVWAAGGNTIYF. The full variable domain, its missing parts supplied by reference TRBV2 and TRBJ1-3, is EPEVTQTPSHQVTQMGQEVILRCVPISNHLYFYWYRQILGQKVEFLVSFYNNEISEKSEIFDDQFSVERPDGSNFTLKIRSTKLEDSAMYFCASSVWAAGGNTIYFGEGSWLTVV.

The rearrangement joins TRBV27 to TRBJ2-3, with 9 positions matching TRBD2. The length of the CDR3 is 16 residues. From germline, CDR1 is MNHEY and CDR2 SMNVEV (reference sequence). The V gene end was trimmed by 2 bases and the J gene end by 2 bases; junction bases not matched to a gene: 5. As DNA, the CDR3 is TGTGCCAGCAGTTTAAAGACTAGCGGTCCCACAGATACGCAGTATTTT. Translated, it gives CASSLKTSGPTDTQYF.

The chain uses TRBV29-1 and TRBJ2-5; TRBD2 matches at 9 bases. The CDR3 extends over 14 amino acids. V shed 4 bases and J 1 base; nucleotides not matched to a gene: 4. Germline V lookup: CDR1 SQVTM, CDR2 ANQGSEA. In DNA form, the CDR3 reads TGCAGCGTTGTAGGGACTAGCCTCCAAGAGACCCAGTACTTC. Translation gives CSVVGTSLQETQYF.

This chain uses TRBV10-1 with TRBJ2-1; weak D call: TRBD2 (6 bases). V lost 6 bases and J 5 bases, leaving 14 bases between the germline ends. This CDR3 comprises 14 residues. Germline V gene sequence: CDR1 WNHNN, CDR2 SYGVQD (reference sequence). The DNA of the CDR3 is TGCGCCAGCAGAAAACTAGCTCCGAACAATGAGCAGTTCTTC. Translating gives CASRKLAPNNEQFF.

The V gene is TRBV14, the J gene TRBJ1-1; TRBD1 might be the D (5 bases). Between the trimmed V and J ends, which lost 4 bases and 8 bases, there was a span of 23 bases. CDR1 and CDR2 (germline): SGHDN, FVKESK. CDR3 length equals 16 residues. As DNA, the CDR3 is TGTGCCAGCAGCCGGGGCCGTCGTTCGGTCTCGGGGGAAGCTTTCTTT. Translating gives CASSRGRRSVSGEAFF.

The gene calls are TRBV5-1 and TRBJ1-1; D is undetermined. Germline assignment: CDR1 SGHRS and CDR2 YFSETQ. With 4 bases removed from V and 3 bases from J, the gap between germline ends came to 16 bases. The CDR3 consists of 15 residues. The CDR3 DNA follows: TGCGCCAGCAGCCCCGGATCGGCGGGCGACACTGAAGCTTTCTTT. As protein: CASSPGSAGDTEAFF.

This clone rates as medium-sized. The CDR3 protein is CASSPAQGTTEAFF. CDR3 bases: TGTGCCAGCAGCCCTGCACAGGGGACCACTGAAGCTTTCTTT. V usage is TRBV6-6 and J usage is TRBJ1-1; 7 nucleotides line up with TRBD1. The V and J ends lost 6 bases and 4 bases, in that order; junction bases with no gene match: 8. This CDR3 is 14 amino acids long. The germline gives CDR1 MNHNY, CDR2 SVGAGI (reference sequence).

This chain links TRBV12-2 with TRBJ1-5; the table's TRBD1 call for D was not verified on the DNA. TRBV12-2 counts as a pseudogene. This CDR3 comprises 14 residues. The CDR3 reads CASRLDPQGQPQHF. In nucleotides, the CDR3 is TGTGCAAGTCGCTTAGATCCTCAGGGTCAGCCCCAGCATTTT.

J is TRBJ1-1 and V is TRBV5-1; 10 positions agree with TRBD1. CDR1 and CDR2 (germline): SGHRS, YFSETQ. J was trimmed by 0 bases and V by 4 bases; bases with no gene match: 3. The CDR3 has 15 residues. The CDR3 reads CASSPGQGLNTEAFF. Written as DNA, the CDR3 is TGCGCCAGCAGCCCGGGACAGGGGTTGAACACTGAAGCTTTCTTT.

This chain joins TRBV11-3 and TRBJ2-2; D remains unclear. This CDR3 is 14 amino acids long. Trimming removed 1 base at V and 5 bases at J, with 8 bases between. CDR1 is SGHNT and CDR2 is YENEEA in the germline V gene. The CDR3 nucleotides are TGTGCCAGCAGCTTAGCCCTGGTGACCGGGGAGCTGTTTTTT. Residues: CASSLALVTGELFF.